The T cell receptor (beta chain) described here comes from a study of neurological immune-mediated disorders. Concerning this clonotype: With a much larger clone just one base away, this may be a read error.

The germline V gene encodes CDR1 DFQATT and CDR2 SNEGSKA (reference sequence). The CDR3 loop spans 15 amino acids. 2 million unsorted PBMCs were stored in RNAlater at -80 °C before RNA extraction. By 5'RACE with 10-nucleotide random UMIs, the cDNA was made. TCRdb called the 5' RACE reads again in MiXCR, with one record for every CDR3 protein. Of nearly 30,000 distinct CDR3 sequences listed, about 12% are singletons. The sequence was collected from a woman aged 60-75 years in good health. This sequence joins TRBV20-1 and TRBJ1-6; D is unresolved. Material: PBMCs. The CDR3 bases are TGCAGTGCTAGACGAGGGAGCTCCTATAGTTCACCCCTCCACTTT. Encoded protein: CSARRGSSYSSPLHF.